This T cell receptor (beta chain) was sequenced during a study of blood T cell repertoires in COVID-19. Study information: Specimens from acute and convalescent COVID-19 originated in the United States, Italy and Spain. Sources were T cells, B-cell-depleted T cells, or PBMCs; the material itself was cDNA or gDNA.

Per the original methods: The authors estimated nucleated cell counts from reference gene primer amplification. Profiled with immunoSEQ multiplex PCR; TCRdb holds only in-frame clones, not every one. V and J calls and clone size are given by that table; D and trimming were obtained from the DNA. The repertoire has some 190,000 clones, 84% of them found once; the top ten carry 20%. The sample comprised peripheral blood. This clonotype was obtained from a human donor in a cohort sampled during active COVID-19.

CDR3 region: CASNPDTATNYGYTF. Written as DNA, the CDR3 is TGTGCCAGTAACCCGGACACTGCCACGAACTATGGCTACACCTTC. The chain combines TRBV19 with TRBJ1-2; TRBD1 is a possible D gene (5 bases). The length of the CDR3 is 15 residues. CDR1 is LNHDA, CDR2 SQIVND, per germline (reference sequence). V was pared by 7 bases and J by 2 bases, with 17 bases between.